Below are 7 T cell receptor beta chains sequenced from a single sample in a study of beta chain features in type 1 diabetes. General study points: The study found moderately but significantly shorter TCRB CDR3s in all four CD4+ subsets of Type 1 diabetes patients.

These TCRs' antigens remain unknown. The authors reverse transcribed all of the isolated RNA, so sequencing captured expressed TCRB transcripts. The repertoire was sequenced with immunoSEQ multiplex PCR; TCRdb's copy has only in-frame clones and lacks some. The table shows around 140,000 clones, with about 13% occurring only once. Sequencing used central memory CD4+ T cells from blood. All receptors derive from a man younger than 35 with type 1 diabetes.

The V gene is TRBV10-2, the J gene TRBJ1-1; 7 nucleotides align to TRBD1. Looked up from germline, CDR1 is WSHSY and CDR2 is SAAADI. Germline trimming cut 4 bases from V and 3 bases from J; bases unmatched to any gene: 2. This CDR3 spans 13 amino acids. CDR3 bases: TGCGCCAGCAGTGTCCAGGGGGACACTGAAGCTTTCTTT. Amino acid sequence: CASSVQGDTEAFF.

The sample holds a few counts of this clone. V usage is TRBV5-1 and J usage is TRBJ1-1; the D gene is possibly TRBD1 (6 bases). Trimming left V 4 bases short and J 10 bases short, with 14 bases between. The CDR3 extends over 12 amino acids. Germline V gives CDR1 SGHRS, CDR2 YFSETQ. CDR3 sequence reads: CASSPIGGRAFF. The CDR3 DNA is TGCGCCAGCAGCCCAATAGGGGGGCGAGCTTTCTTT.

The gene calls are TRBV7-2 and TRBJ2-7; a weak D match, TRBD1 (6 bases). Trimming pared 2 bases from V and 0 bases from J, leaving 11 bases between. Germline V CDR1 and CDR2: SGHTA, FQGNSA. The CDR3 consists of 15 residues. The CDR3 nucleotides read TGTGCCAGCAGCTTACAGGGGTCGAGCTCCTACGAGCAGTACTTC. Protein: CASSLQGSSSYEQYF.

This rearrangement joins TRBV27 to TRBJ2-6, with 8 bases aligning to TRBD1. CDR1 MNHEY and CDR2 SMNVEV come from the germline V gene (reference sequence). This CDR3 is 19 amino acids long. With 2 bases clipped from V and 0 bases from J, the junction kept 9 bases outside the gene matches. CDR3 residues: CASSLIGTGLSSGANVLTF. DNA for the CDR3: TGTGCCAGCAGTTTAATCGGGACAGGATTAAGCTCTGGGGCCAACGTCCTGACTTTC.

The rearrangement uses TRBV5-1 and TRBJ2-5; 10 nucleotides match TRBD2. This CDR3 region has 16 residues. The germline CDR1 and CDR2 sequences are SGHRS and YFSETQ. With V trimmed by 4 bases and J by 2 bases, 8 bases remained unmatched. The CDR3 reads CASSLAGTSAQETQYF. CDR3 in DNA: TGCGCCAGCAGCCTCGCTGGGACTAGCGCACAAGAGACCCAGTACTTC.

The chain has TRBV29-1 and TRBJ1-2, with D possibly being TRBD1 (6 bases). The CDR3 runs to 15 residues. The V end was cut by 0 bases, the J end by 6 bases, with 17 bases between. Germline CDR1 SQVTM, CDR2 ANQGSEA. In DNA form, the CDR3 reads TGCAGCGTTGAAGAGGGGGGCAGGTCATGGCATGGCTACACCTTC. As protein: CSVEEGGRSWHGYTF.

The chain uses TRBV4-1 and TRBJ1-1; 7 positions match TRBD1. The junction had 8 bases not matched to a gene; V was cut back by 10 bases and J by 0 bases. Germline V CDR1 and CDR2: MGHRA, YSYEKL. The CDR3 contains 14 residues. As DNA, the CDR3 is TGCGCCACCAGGGGTGGGACAGTGAACACTGAAGCTTTCTTT. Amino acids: CATRGGTVNTEAFF.